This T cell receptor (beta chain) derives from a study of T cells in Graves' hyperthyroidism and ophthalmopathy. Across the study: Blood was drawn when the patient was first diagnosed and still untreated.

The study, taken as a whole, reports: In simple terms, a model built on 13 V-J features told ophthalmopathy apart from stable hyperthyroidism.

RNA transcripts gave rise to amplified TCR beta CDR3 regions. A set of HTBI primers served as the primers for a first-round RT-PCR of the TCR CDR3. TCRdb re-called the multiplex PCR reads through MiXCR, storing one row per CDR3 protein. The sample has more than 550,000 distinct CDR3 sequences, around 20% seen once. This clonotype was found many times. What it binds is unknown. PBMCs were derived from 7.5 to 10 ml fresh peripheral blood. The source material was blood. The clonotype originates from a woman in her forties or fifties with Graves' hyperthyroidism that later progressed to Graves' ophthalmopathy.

This CDR3 reads CASSLRDRGTGYTF. CDR3 bases: TGTGCCAGCAGCCTCCGGGACAGGGGTACCGGCTACACCTTC. The J gene is TRBJ1-2, the V gene TRBV3-1, with 10 bases that match TRBD1. Trimming took 4 bases from V and 8 from J; bases not matched to a gene: 7. The germline V gene has CDR1 LGHDT and CDR2 YNNKEL (reference sequence). The CDR3 sequence is 14 residues long.